The source of this TCR beta chain is a study of patients and donors after allogeneic stem cell transplantation. This clonotype was seen only a few times. TCRdb reanalysed the RT-PCR reads using MiXCR and keeps one entry per CDR3 protein. This table has 200,000 to 250,000 distinct CDR3 sequences, around an eighth appearing once. Germline V gives CDR1 LNHDA, CDR2 SQIVND (reference sequence). The V end lost 9 bases, the J end lost 3 bases, and 14 bases lay between the germline ends. The CDR3 totals 13 residues. The source material was blood, either unsorted or a sorted T cell fraction (not recorded which). The chain has TRBV19 and TRBJ1-1, with D possibly matching TRBD1 (5 bases). The sequence was obtained from a human donor who was either an allogeneic HSCT recipient or a stem cell or donor lymphocyte infusion donor (not recorded which). It is not recorded whose cells these are; they may come from a transplant donor. The CDR3 DNA reads TGTGCCAGGGGTCAGGGTGGGGACACTGAAGCTTTCTTT. This gives the protein CARGQGGDTEAFF.